The rows below give T cell receptor beta chains drawn from one sample of a study of cytomegalovirus exposure and HLA in healthy donors. The data were produced by immunoSEQ multiplex PCR, yet TCRdb's version contains in-frame clones alone and is incomplete. This sample has 150,000 or so clones; around 78% occur once, and the top ten carry about 1.4%. The sample taken for sequencing was PBMCs. The receptors here all came from a man between 40 and 49 years old in good health and CMV-seronegative. Both conserved end residues are part of each CDR3. Size is omitted from some rows. Given values are once, few, many or a class for expanded clones.

clone size: .
V gene: TRBV11-2
J gene: TRBJ2-3
CDR3 protein: CASSLDALSADTQYF

clone size: .
V gene: TRBV7-9
J gene: TRBJ2-7
CDR3 protein: CASSPTGTYEQYF

clone size: .
V gene: TRBV4-1
J gene: TRBJ1-4
CDR3 protein: CASSQSPGQPNEKLFF

clone size: few
V gene: TRBV9
J gene: TRBJ2-1
CDR3 protein: CASSGGTSGTNEQFF

clone size: .
V gene: TRBV15
J gene: TRBJ2-1
CDR3 protein: CATSRTSGRTEQFF

clone size: once
V gene: TRBV6-5
J gene: TRBJ1-1
CDR3 protein: CASSYSRDTEAFF

clone size: .
V gene: TRBV4-2
J gene: TRBJ2-3
CDR3 protein: CASSQRLAGVERTDTQYF

clone size: .
V gene: TRBV7-9
J gene: TRBJ1-2
CDR3 protein: CASSPWDSFYGYTF

clone size: .
V gene: TRBV23-1
J gene: TRBJ2-4
CDR3 protein: CASGEAGGNIQYF

clone size: .
V gene: TRBV19
J gene: TRBJ2-2
CDR3 protein: CASSIYGAPVTTGELFF

clone size: .
V gene: TRBV19
J gene: TRBJ1-1
CDR3 protein: CASTVRDTEAFF

clone size: .
V gene: TRBV5-1
J gene: TRBJ2-3
CDR3 protein: CASSFQGQADTQYF

clone size: .
V gene: TRBV9
J gene: TRBJ1-2
CDR3 protein: CASSEIQSYGYTF

clone size: few
V gene: TRBV4-2
J gene: TRBJ2-4
CDR3 protein: CASSRLDRGTNIQYF

clone size: once
V gene: TRBV6-6
J gene: TRBJ2-7
CDR3 protein: CASSYSLQRTSYEQYF

clone size: .
V gene: TRBV4-2
J gene: TRBJ2-2
CDR3 protein: CASSQGLAGEWSGELFF

clone size: few
V gene: TRBV4-1
J gene: TRBJ2-1
CDR3 protein: CASSQVEVSYNEQFF

clone size: few
V gene: TRBV12-5
J gene: TRBJ1-1
CDR3 protein: CASRGLSPGTEAFF

clone size: .
V gene: TRBV19
J gene: TRBJ2-4
CDR3 protein: CASSALSIQYF

clone size: .
V gene: TRBV4-2
J gene: TRBJ2-5
CDR3 protein: CASSRGGREEGETQYF

clone size: .
V gene: TRBV5-6
J gene: TRBJ2-3
CDR3 protein: CASGTDRTTDTQYF

clone size: .
V gene: TRBV7-9
J gene: TRBJ2-7
CDR3 protein: CASSSLDFTYEQYF

clone size: .
V gene: TRBV5-8
J gene: TRBJ2-1
CDR3 protein: CASRRRAGGDEQFF

clone size: few
V gene: TRBV6-1
J gene: TRBJ1-5
CDR3 protein: CASSEGTGNQPQHF

clone size: .
V gene: TRBV27
J gene: TRBJ2-7
CDR3 protein: CASTPGRVYEQYF

clone size: .
V gene: TRBV20-1
J gene: TRBJ1-2
CDR3 protein: CSATGQNGYTF

clone size: .
V gene: TRBV7-8
J gene: TRBJ2-3
CDR3 protein: CASSLEVDPTGTDHTDTQYF

clone size: few
V gene: TRBV27
J gene: TRBJ1-2
CDR3 protein: CASSSKSTAGRVGGYTF

clone size: .
V gene: TRBV9
J gene: TRBJ2-3
CDR3 protein: CASSVVASGNTDTQYF

clone size: .
V gene: TRBV28
J gene: TRBJ2-1
CDR3 protein: CASRSPGHISYNEQFF

clone size: .
V gene: TRBV7-9
J gene: TRBJ2-7
CDR3 protein: CASSFSTGMTYEQYF

clone size: .
V gene: TRBV11-1
J gene: TRBJ2-7
CDR3 protein: CASRRDGAYEQYF

clone size: .
V gene: TRBV7-3
J gene: TRBJ1-1
CDR3 protein: CASSLGQEMNTEAFF

clone size: .
V gene: TRBV11-1
J gene: TRBJ2-2
CDR3 protein: CASSQNRGLGGELFF

clone size: .
V gene: TRBV19
J gene: TRBJ1-4
CDR3 protein: CASSSWTGGNEKLFF

clone size: .
V gene: TRBV5-6
J gene: TRBJ1-3
CDR3 protein: CASSLARLSGNTIYF

clone size: .
V gene: TRBV5-1
J gene: .
CDR3 protein: CASRNFAGQGVYEQYF

clone size: .
V gene: TRBV6-5
J gene: TRBJ1-1
CDR3 protein: CASSGNRGSTEAFF

clone size: .
V gene: TRBV19
J gene: TRBJ1-3
CDR3 protein: CASTLQGISGNTIYF

clone size: .
V gene: TRBV6-5
J gene: TRBJ2-7
CDR3 protein: CASSTPGDRYEQYF

clone size: .
V gene: TRBV9
J gene: TRBJ2-3
CDR3 protein: CASSVGGLAGGVTDTQYF